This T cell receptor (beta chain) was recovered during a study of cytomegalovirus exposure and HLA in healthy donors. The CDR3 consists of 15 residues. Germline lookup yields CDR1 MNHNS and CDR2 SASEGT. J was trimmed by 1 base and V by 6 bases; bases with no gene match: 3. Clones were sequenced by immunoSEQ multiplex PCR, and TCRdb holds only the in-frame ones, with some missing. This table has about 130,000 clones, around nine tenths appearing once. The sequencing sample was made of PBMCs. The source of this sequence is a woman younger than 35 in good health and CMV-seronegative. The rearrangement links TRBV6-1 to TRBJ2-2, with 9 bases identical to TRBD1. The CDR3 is CASSRDRVNTGELFF. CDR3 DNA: TGTGCCAGCAGCAGGGACAGGGTGAACACCGGGGAGCTGTTTTTT.